Described below is a single T cell receptor (beta chain) sequence and its context. This table comes from immunoSEQ multiplex PCR, and its TCRdb copy is limited to in-frame clones, with some not included. The sample includes nearly 90,000 clones, around 90% of them seen just once. The data stem from a study of blood T cell repertoires in COVID-19. This receptor was identified in a man aged 80 or over with acute or convalescent COVID-19. Sequences were obtained from peripheral blood.

The DNA for the CDR3 is TGTGCCAGCAGCTTAGGGGCTTACACCGGGGAGCTGTTTTTT. Translated, it gives CASSLGAYTGELFF. This chain connects TRBV11-3 to TRBJ2-2, with unresolved D. Deletions cut 1 base from V and 3 bases from J, with 6 bases between. The CDR3 totals 14 residues. CDR1 and CDR2 (germline): SGHNT, YENEEA.